This T cell receptor (beta chain) was sequenced in a study of T cells in Graves' hyperthyroidism and ophthalmopathy. On the study more broadly: It was at initial diagnosis, before any treatment, that peripheral blood was collected.

Ten or more counts support this clonotype. The CDR3 extends over 14 amino acids. Germline lookup yields CDR1 DFQATT and CDR2 SNEGSKA (reference sequence). V lost 3 bases and J lost 8, with 16 bases in between. PBMCs were sourced from roughly 9.3 ml fresh peripheral blood. RNA transcripts yielded amplified TCR beta CDR3 regions. TCR CDR3 regions were first amplified by RT-PCR with HTBI primers. TCRdb itself ran the multiplex PCR reads through MiXCR, one entry per CDR3 protein. The sample shows hundreds of thousands of distinct CDR3 sequences, 16% of them seen only once. V usage is TRBV20-1 and J usage is TRBJ1-4, with D tentatively TRBD1 (5 bases). The sample comprised blood. The receptor was derived from a woman aged 18-29 years with Graves' ophthalmopathy. The CDR3, as DNA: TGCAGTGCTAGTTCCAGGGAAGGTCGAGAAAAACTGTTTTTT. Amino acid sequence: CSASSREGREKLFF.